These T cell receptor beta chains were read from a single sample in a study of blood T cell repertoires in COVID-19. The repertoire was sequenced with immunoSEQ multiplex PCR; TCRdb's copy has only in-frame clones and lacks some. The sample has just over 150,000 clones, 92% seen once. Sequenced sample: peripheral blood. The receptors were sampled from a man aged 25-45 years with COVID-19, enrolled during active disease. Both conserved end residues are trimmed from each CDR3. Each record gives: V gene, CDR3 protein.

>TRBV5-4
ASSGQDRLHTQY
>TRBV12-1
ASSFDRAKGNEKLF
>TRBV3-1/TRBV3-2
ARNSPGTGPELAYDYT
>TRBV4-1
ASSQGGGQGARSYGYT
>TRBV6-1
ASSEPQGAEETQY
>TRBV5-3
ARSLADTEQY
>TRBV29-1
SAGQGSSYEQY
>TRBV11-3
ASSLGGQEAF
>TRBV10-3
AISGGQGVGEQY
>TRBV7-8
ASSYGSGRKTEAF
>TRBV7-2
ASSQNRARYT
>TRBV7-9
ASSPRGGPSYNEQF
>TRBV27
ASSFGGNTEAF
>TRBV12-3/TRBV12-4
ASSGTEPGELF
>TRBV12-3/TRBV12-4
ASRTGDTQY
>TRBV2
ASSVGGGSTEAF
>TRBV2
ASDPGGRNTEAF
>TRBV6-2/TRBV6-3
ASSLTRSGNSPLH
>TRBV19
ASSIGDRYYGYT
>TRBV27
ASSLRSTAANEQF
>TRBV5-6
ASSLVFREETQY
>TRBV2
ASSEALGTFGYT
>TRBV7-2
ASSLTSGRHNEQF
>TRBV28
ASRPDRYNQPQH